This T cell receptor beta chain was recovered during a study of memory CD4+ T cells and cytomegalovirus serostatus. The overall study: Healthy Belgian adult donors included about 10 CMV-positive and some 24 CMV-negative people. Regarding the study as a whole: 67 of 164 known CMV-associated TCRbeta sequences appeared in CD4+ memory.

Single viable CD3+CD4+CD8-CD45RO+ cells were sorted as the memory CD4+ T cells. Serostatus was set by detecting CMV pp150, pp28, p38, p52 IgG. The V gene end was trimmed by 2 bases and the J gene end by 4 bases; junction bases not matched to a gene: 3. The CDR3 totals 14 residues. Germline lookup yields CDR1 MNHNS and CDR2 SASEGT. Generated by immunoSEQ multiplex PCR, the TCRdb table keeps only in-frame clones and is missing some. The repertoire holds some 52,000 clones, with 60% to 80% as singletons. Concerning this clone: Its antigen is unidentified.

The sequence was collected from an adult in good health and CMV-seronegative. The sequenced sample consisted of memory CD4+ T cells from blood. This chain uses TRBV6-1 with TRBJ1-2, with TRBD1 identical over 8 bases. The CDR3 DNA sequence: TGTGCCAGCAGTGAACCAGACAGGGGCTATGGCTACACCTTC. It is translated as CASSEPDRGYGYTF.